This TCR beta chain originates from a study of cytotoxic CD8 clonotypes in ibrutinib-treated CLL (dated by TCRdb to the early 2020s). Context from the whole study: The cohort had 11 relapsed/refractory and 15 treatment-naive patients; 17 to 18 were IGHV unmutated. Responses were partial in some 24 patients and complete in 2; after median approximately 69 months follow-up, about 15 stayed in remission and approximately twelve progressed. Response samples were obtained after a median of approximately eleven months of treatment, with a range of about 6 to 36 months. An average of approximately 260,000 productive templates and some 100,000 productive rearrangements was obtained per sample. Of the approximately 91 people in the trial, approximately 26 had longitudinal samples available. Cryopreserved peripheral blood mononuclear cells were obtained before treatment, at response, and at either sustained remission or disease progression. Every sample from remission and from progressive disease was obtained while the patients were still on ibrutinib.

A MiSeq instrument was used for deep resolution sequencing, which targeted depths ranging from 1 in 1 million up to 1 in 200,000 T cells, with coverage averaging 10x for each clonotype. The immunoSEQ hsTCRB Kit was used to generate the TCR beta libraries. The original methods were these. Data were analyzed with ImmunoSEQ Data Assistant and ImmunoSEQ Analyzer, with V, D and J genes assigned per IMGT definitions. Clonality was computed as one minus normalized Shannon entropy of productive rearrangement frequencies, ranging from 0 to 1. Only overrepresented clonotypes making up at least 0.05% of each patient's repertoire were included in the public clonotype analysis. Thirteen age-matched healthy donor repertoires from immuneACCESS were used as controls for clonality. Imported from immuneACCESS, the table was reduced by TCRdb to in-frame sequences with V and J called. These copies leave out some clones; in studies compared against another copy, an unresolved V gene accounts for under half, and the cause of the remainder is not known. The DNA gave D and trimming, while V, J and clone size come from that table. This sample has roughly 49,000 clones in its table, and roughly 83% of those were observed once. The top ten clones comprise 20% of the sample.

The time point label here, explained by the study, means: roughly 25 months on ibrutinib. For TCR beta library preparation, approximately 2 micrograms of genomic DNA were extracted from the cryopreserved PBMCs. Longitudinal blood samples from CLL patients receiving ibrutinib monotherapy were subjected to high-throughput TCR beta sequencing. The patients took part in an open-label, single-center phase 2 trial of ibrutinib monotherapy. As encoded in the germline V gene (reference sequence), CDR1 is LNHDA while CDR2 is SQIVND. The junction carries 21 bases between V and J, which are trimmed by 3 bases and 15 bases respectively. The CDR3, cysteine through phenylalanine, is 14 amino acids long. Of the read, only the CDR3 DNA is kept; its 42 bases are in frame from base 1. The count of this clone is one. No cognate antigen has been identified for it. Base-call qualities are not available, and no considerably larger clone is one nucleotide away.

Points the paper makes about the study in general: Clonality increased at ibrutinib response, stayed stable in sustained remission, and fell back toward baseline at progression. At baseline, clonality was higher than in age-matched healthy donors and showed a strong correlation with circulating CD8+ T-cell counts. Sampling times were not matched between patients in sustained remission and patients whose disease was progressing, and lymph node repertoires were not examined. Public clonotypes were rare and either shrank or stayed stable during treatment, and the rise in clonality at ibrutinib response reflected expansion of private clonotypes.

This TCR derives from a human donor with chronic lymphocytic leukemia. The sequence is built from TRBV19 and TRBJ1-5, with no reliable assignment of the D segment. The specimen comprised PBMCs, sampled after 24 months of ibrutinib treatment. The nucleotide sequence is given as TGTGCCAGTAGTATGATGCCAGGTTCGGTCGATAGGCATTTT. Its amino acids are CASSMMPGSVDRHF.